These 21 T cell receptor beta chains were sequenced from one sample in a study of tumor and adjacent non-tumor tissue in lung cancer. The library came from three nested PCR rounds adapted from ARM-PCR protocols. One entry per CDR3 protein, called by TCRdb with MiXCR from the multiplex PCR reads. The repertoire consists of some 73,000 distinct CDR3 sequences, with roughly 80% occurring once and the leading ten covering about 47%. The template was RNA from unsorted bulk tissue. Distant lung tissue was collected more than 3 cm away from the tumor edge. The source material was distant non-tumor lung tissue. These receptor sequences come from a man aged 60-69 years with non-small cell lung cancer.

Notes on this clonotype: Being one base from a much bigger clone, this may be a read error. The chain employs TRBV28 and TRBJ2-3, with D perhaps being TRBD1 or TRBD2 (5 bases each). Trimming removed 10 bases at V and 4 bases at J, with 18 bases between. The CDR3 loop spans 14 amino acids. The germline V gene has CDR1 MDHEN and CDR2 SYDVKM. CDR3 nucleotide sequence: TGTGCCAACAGGAAACTAGGGGCTGCAGATACGCAGTATTTT. It encodes CANRKLGAADTQYF.

In regard to this clonotype: A much larger clone is a single base away; this may be a read error. J is TRBJ2-1 and V is TRBV6-2 or TRBV6-3, with a possible D match to TRBD1 (6 bases). The CDR3 runs to 15 residues. Germline V gene data show CDR1 as MNHEY and CDR2 as SVGEGT. The CDR3 nucleotides are TGTACCAGCAGAAGACAGGTGGGATTCGGCAATGAGCAGTTCTTC. It translates to CTSRRQVGFGNEQFF.

As concerns this clonotype: A read error may account for a junction end that differs from germline. The genes are TRBV20-1 and TRBJ2-7; D could derive from TRBD1 or TRBD2 (5 bases each). CDR1 and CDR2 (germline): DFQATT, SNEGSKA (reference sequence). The CDR3 runs 15 residues. Here the CDR3 reads CSTRSRTNPSYEQYF. The DNA for the CDR3 is TGCAGTACTAGATCAAGGACAAACCCATCCTACGAGCAGTATTTC.

Turning to this clonotype: A junction boundary mismatches the germline segment, possibly from a read error. The chain couples TRBV6-1 to TRBJ2-3; TRBD2 agrees at 11 bases. Germline lookup yields CDR1 MNHNS and CDR2 SASEGT. The CDR3 is 15 residues long. CDR3 nucleotide sequence: TGTGACAGCAGTGAACTAGCGGGAGGCACAGATACGCAGTATTTT. Amino acid sequence: CDSSELAGGTDTQYF.

A note on this clonotype: It is likely a read error, because the conserved phenylalanine at the end of the CDR3 is missing. No DNA is shown, since the ends of the CDR3 on it are uncertain; the CDR3 is the one TCRdb lists. CDR3 in amino acids: CASGIAGGSYEKYS. The chain employs TRBV6-6 and TRBJ2-7; TRBD2 reflects the table's D call only, with no check against the DNA. CDR1 is MNHNY, CDR2 SVGAGI, per germline (reference sequence). The CDR3 totals 14 residues, both ends included.

As to this clonotype: This clone may be a read error of a much larger clone one base away. The chain recombines TRBV6-4 with TRBJ2-1; 7 bases agree with TRBD2. V was clipped by 0 bases and J by 8 bases; unmatched bases: 7. There are 15 residues in the CDR3. Germline values: CDR1 MRHNA, CDR2 SNTAGT. The CDR3 is CASSDSSGWADEQFF. As DNA, the CDR3 is TGTGCCAGCAGTGACTCTAGCGGGTGGGCCGATGAGCAGTTCTTC.

CDR3 in amino acids: CASCDPGTGDPGYTF. In DNA, the CDR3 is TGTGCCAGCTGTGACCCCGGGACAGGGGACCCGGGCTACACCTTC. The gene calls are TRBV6-2 or TRBV6-3 and TRBJ1-2; 10 nucleotides agree with TRBD1. Germline V gene sequence: CDR1 MNHEY, CDR2 SVGEGT. The CDR3 consists of 15 residues. With 8 bases clipped from V and 8 bases from J, the junction kept 14 bases outside the gene matches.

Concerning this clonotype itself: The conserved closing phenylalanine or tryptophan is absent in this CDR3, likely reflecting a read error. The chain uses TRBV4-3 and TRBJ1-2; 9 bases map to TRBD1. Germline assignment: CDR1 LGHNA and CDR2 YSLEER. The CDR3 totals 14 residues. The CDR3 nucleotides are TGCGCCAACAGCCAAGGACAGGGGAACTATGTCTACACCTCC. Translating gives CANSQGQGNYVYTS.

Regarding this clonotype: Germline and junction disagree at one end, which may indicate a read error. CDR3 coding DNA: TGCAATGCTAGTGCGGTCACCTACGAGCATAACTTC. Protein sequence: CNASAVTYEHNF. The rearrangement uses TRBV20-1 and TRBJ2-7; D gene ambiguous. The CDR3 spans 12 residues. Germline values: CDR1 DFQATT, CDR2 SNEGSKA (reference sequence).

Note on this clonotype: A read error is likely, as this CDR3 ends without the conserved phenylalanine or tryptophan. The V gene is TRBV20-1, the J gene TRBJ2-7, with D hard to call. Trimming removed 8 bases from V and 2 bases from J, with 13 bases in between. The CDR3 is 12 amino acids. Germline loops: CDR1 DFQATT, CDR2 SNEGSKA (reference sequence). CDR3 sequence: CSTCAVTYEQYY. The CDR3 nucleotides are TGCAGTACTTGTGCGGTCACCTACGAGCAGTACTAC.

Comments on this clonotype: One end of the junction fails to match germline, which may point to a read error. V is TRBV11-3 and J is TRBJ1-1, with D maybe TRBD1 (5 bases). This CDR3 spans 14 amino acids. CDR1 is SGHNT, CDR2 YENEEA, per germline. In DNA, the CDR3 is TGTGCCAGCAACACGCAGGGACGAAACACTGGAGCTTTCTTT. It specifies CASNTQGRNTGAFF.

The chain joins TRBV6-5 to TRBJ2-6; maybe TRBD2 (5 bases). The CDR3 has 17 amino acids. Trimming took off 6 bases at V and 8 bases at J, with 23 bases between the two ends. The V gene's germline CDR1 is MNHEY and CDR2 SVGAGI. Here the CDR3 DNA reads TGTGCCAGCAGCCTAGCAGGAGCCAGCTCTGTGCCCAACGTCCTGACTTTC. Translating it yields CASSLAGASSVPNVLTF.

The rearrangement links TRBV20-1 to TRBJ2-1, with D maybe TRBD1 (5 bases). The V gene's germline CDR1 is DFQATT and CDR2 SNEGSKA (reference sequence). The CDR3 length is 14 residues. In DNA, the CDR3 is TGCAGCCACAAAGGGGCCCTAAACTACAATGAGCAGTTCTTC. Its protein is CSHKGALNYNEQFF.

Turning to this clonotype: One junction end disagrees with the germline gene, perhaps due to a read error. The V and J genes are TRBV11-2 and TRBJ1-1; D is perhaps TRBD1 (5 bases). The CDR3 is 14 residues long. Germline lookup yields CDR1 SGHAT and CDR2 FQNNGV. The DNA of the CDR3 is TGTGCCAGCAGCTTAGCTGAGAGGGGCACTAAAGCTTTCTTT. This translates into CASSLAERGTKAFF.

Details on this clonotype: Since a much larger clone is just one base distant, this may be a read error. CDR3 sequence (DNA): TGTGCCTGGAGTTTTACAGGGGCGATTCAGCCCCAGCATTTT. Amino acid sequence: CAWSFTGAIQPQHF. The chain couples TRBV30 to TRBJ1-5, with TRBD1 matching 7 bases. The ends lost 2 bases at V and 6 bases at J; junction bases unmatched: 7. The CDR3 runs to 14 residues. Germline V CDR1 and CDR2: GTSNPN, SVGIG (reference sequence).

Comments on this clonotype: A much bigger clone sits one base away, suggesting this may be a read error. This CDR3 is missing its conserved last phenylalanine or tryptophan, likely due to a read error. V and J are TRBV10-2 and TRBJ2-3; possibly TRBD2 for D (5 bases). This CDR3 contains 15 residues. Germline V CDR1 and CDR2: WSHSY, SAAADI. V was pared by 5 bases and J by 2 bases, with 14 bases between. CDR3 in DNA: TGCGCCAGCAGTTATCCCGGGAAGGACACAGATACGCAGTATCTT. This gives the protein CASSYPGKDTDTQYL.

In DNA form, the CDR3 reads TGTGCCAACACCTTGGTTCCAAAGGACAGGCCCTCTGGGGCCAACGTCCTGACTTTC. Translation gives CANTLVPKDRPSGANVLTF. The chain links TRBV11-2 to TRBJ2-6; 7 bases agree with TRBD1. After removal of 10 bases from V and 0 bases from J, the junction contained 18 bases not matched to a gene. Germline V gene data show CDR1 as SGHAT and CDR2 as FQNNGV. CDR3 length: 19 amino acids. Together with reference TRBV11-2 and TRBJ2-6, the CDR3 gives the full variable domain: EAGVAQSPRYKIIEKRQSVAFWCNPISGHATLYWYQQILGQGPKLLIQFQNNGVVDDSQLPKDRFSAERLKGVDSTLKIQPAKLEDSAVYLCANTLVPKDRPSGANVLTFGAGSRLTVL.

Turning to this clonotype: A much bigger clone sits one base away, suggesting this may be a read error. The chain is built from TRBV7-9 and TRBJ2-5; the D gene is possibly TRBD2 (5 bases). CDR1 and CDR2 from the germline V gene are SEHNR and FQNEAQ (reference sequence). The length of the CDR3 is 15 residues. V lost 2 bases and J 5 bases, leaving 15 bases between the germline ends. The CDR3 coding sequence is TGTGCCAGCAGCTTACTAGTGGGAGTCAGGGAGACCCAGTACTTC. This translates into CASSLLVGVRETQYF.

Only a few counts were recorded for this clonotype. It may be a read error: a sequence one base away is much more abundant. The chain carries TRBV20-1 and TRBJ1-5, with D perhaps TRBD1 (5 bases). V was clipped by 6 bases and J by 3 bases, with 12 bases between them. The CDR3 extends over 13 amino acids. Germline V CDR1 and CDR2: DFQATT, SNEGSKA (reference sequence). The CDR3 is CSAIDRYNQPQHF. In DNA, the CDR3 is TGCAGTGCCATCGACAGATACAATCAGCCCCAGCATTTT.

With respect to this clonotype: A much larger clone sits a single nucleotide away, making a read error possible. The chain recombines TRBV12-3 or TRBV12-4 with TRBJ1-1; a weak D match, TRBD1 (5 bases). The CDR3 consists of 13 residues. CDR3 nucleotide sequence: TGTTCCAGCAGCAGGGCCCGGGACACTGAAGCTTTCTTT. Its protein is CSSSRARDTEAFF.

With regard to this clonotype: The germline gene is not matched at one end of the junction; a read error may be the cause. The CDR3 bases are TGCGCCAGCAGCTTACCGGGACCCAGAGAGGATACGCAGTATTTT. It encodes CASSLPGPREDTQYF. V usage is TRBV7-8 and J usage is TRBJ2-3; D tentatively fits TRBD1 or TRBD2 (5 bases each). Germline V gives CDR1 SGHVS, CDR2 FQNEAQ. The CDR3 length is 15 residues.